These T cell receptor beta chains were read from a single sample in a study of tumor and adjacent non-tumor tissue in lung cancer. In TCRdb, the multiplex PCR reads were re-called with MiXCR into one record per CDR3 protein. The table shows over 110,000 distinct CDR3 sequences, with around 67% occurring only once. Sequenced material: lung tumor tissue. The receptors were gathered from a man aged 55 to 69 with small cell lung cancer. Both conserved end residues are part of each CDR3. Each record gives: V gene, D gene, J gene, clone size, CDR3 DNA, CDR3 protein. A D gene is named only where the DNA matches it firmly. Not every row has a clone size; where given, it reads once, few, many or a size class.

V: TRBV20-1; D: TRBD1; J: TRBJ1-1; size: NA; DNA: TGCAATGCGACAGGGGTGAACACTGAAGCTTTCTTT; CDR3: CNATGVNTEAFF
V: TRBV4-2; D: TRBD2; J: TRBJ2-7; size: NA; DNA: TGTGCCAGCAGCCAAGATTGGGCGGGAGGGAGGTACGAGCAGTACTTC; CDR3: CASSQDWAGGRYEQYF
V: TRBV12-3/TRBV12-4; D: NA; J: TRBJ2-1; size: few; DNA: TGTGTCTGCAATAGGGAGTCGGGAAATGAACAGTTCTTC; CDR3: CVCNRESGNEQFF
V: TRBV4-1; D: NA; J: TRBJ1-1; size: NA; DNA: TGCGCCACCAGCCAAGTTCCTAGGGGGGATACTGAAGCTTTCTTT; CDR3: CATSQVPRGDTEAFF
V: TRBV29-1; D: TRBD1; J: TRBJ1-2; size: NA; DNA: TGCAGCGTGGCCGACAGGGGCTATAGCTACACCTTC; CDR3: CSVADRGYSYTF
V: TRBV5-5; D: TRBD1; J: TRBJ2-2; size: NA; DNA: TGTGCCAGCAGCTTGGCGGGGACAGCCGGGGAGCTGTTTTTT; CDR3: CASSLAGTAGELFF
V: TRBV12-3/TRBV12-4; D: NA; J: TRBJ2-1; size: NA; DNA: TGTGCCAGCAGGGTACTAGGGTCCCATAACAATGAGCAGTTCTTC; CDR3: CASRVLGSHNNEQFF
V: TRBV20-1; D: NA; J: TRBJ1-2; size: NA; DNA: TGCAGTGCTATGCTGACAGGTTCCTATGGCTACACCTTC; CDR3: CSAMLTGSYGYTF
V: TRBV4-1; D: NA; J: TRBJ2-1; size: NA; DNA: TGCGCCAGCAGCCAAGATATGGGGACCTCTCAGTTCTTC; CDR3: CASSQDMGTSQFF
V: TRBV11-3; D: TRBD1; J: TRBJ2-3; size: many; DNA: TGTGCCAGCAGCTTAGAACGGGACAGCAAGCTCACAGATACGCAGTATTTT; CDR3: CASSLERDSKLTDTQYF
V: TRBV20-1; D: TRBD2; J: TRBJ2-1; size: few; DNA: TGCAGTGCTAGGGGGGGGACTACCCTTTACAATGAGCAGTTCTTC; CDR3: CSARGGTTLYNEQFF
V: TRBV29-1; D: NA; J: TRBJ1-2; size: NA; DNA: TGCAACGTTTGGCGTTACGGCAGCGGTTTAATGGGCTACACCTTC; CDR3: CNVWRYGSGLMGYTF
V: TRBV20-1; D: TRBD1; J: TRBJ2-7; size: many; DNA: TGCAGTGCTGGAAGACAGGGGTCATTTTACGAGCAGTACTTC; CDR3: CSAGRQGSFYEQYF
V: TRBV11-2; D: NA; J: TRBJ2-3; size: many; DNA: TGTGCCAGCAGCAACACAGATACGCAGTATTTT; CDR3: CASSNTDTQYF
V: TRBV12-3/TRBV12-4; D: NA; J: TRBJ2-1; size: NA; DNA: TGTGCCAGCAGTCCGAGAGGGGTCTCCTACAATGAGCAGTTCTTC; CDR3: CASSPRGVSYNEQFF
V: TRBV4-2; D: NA; J: TRBJ2-1; size: NA; DNA: TGTGCCAGCAGCCAAGCCTCGACTGCGACATCCTACAATGAGCAGTTCTTC; CDR3: CASSQASTATSYNEQFF
V: TRBV20-1; D: NA; J: TRBJ1-2; size: once; DNA: TGCGGTGCTAGAAATCTACGAGATAACTATGGCTACACCTTC; CDR3: CGARNLRDNYGYTF
V: TRBV20-1; D: NA; J: TRBJ2-3; size: NA; DNA: TGCAGTGCTTCTACCACGGGGAAGGCAGATACGCAGTATTTT; CDR3: CSASTTGKADTQYF
V: TRBV11-2; D: TRBD1; J: TRBJ2-1; size: NA; DNA: TGTGACAGCAGCTACCGGTACAGGGGGAATGAGCAGTTCTTC; CDR3: CDSSYRYRGNEQFF
V: TRBV11-2; D: NA; J: TRBJ2-1; size: many; DNA: TGTGCCAGCAGCTCCGGGACCGCGGGTCTCCCCAATGAGCAGTTCTTC; CDR3: CASSSGTAGLPNEQFF
V: TRBV20-1; D: NA; J: TRBJ1-5; size: few; DNA: TGCAGTGCTAGATCCCAGGGAAATCAGCCCCAGCATTTT; CDR3: CSARSQGNQPQHF
V: TRBV12-3/TRBV12-4; D: TRBD2; J: TRBJ2-2; size: few; DNA: TGTGCCAGCAGTCTCCGCGGGAGGACGACCGGGGAGCTGTTTTTT; CDR3: CASSLRGRTTGELFF
V: TRBV6-5; D: NA; J: TRBJ2-6; size: NA; DNA: TGTGCCAGCAACGTGACAGGAACCAACGTCCTGACTTTC; CDR3: CASNVTGTNVLTF
V: TRBV11-2; D: TRBD1; J: TRBJ2-5; size: once; DNA: TGTACCAGCAGCTTAGACAGGGGGCCCAGAGAGACCCAGTACTTC; CDR3: CTSSLDRGPRETQYF
V: TRBV29-1; D: TRBD1; J: TRBJ1-2; size: NA; DNA: TGCAGCAGCCGGGGAGGGGGCCCCCTCTATGGCTACACCTTC; CDR3: CSSRGGGPLYGYTF
V: TRBV7-9; D: NA; J: TRBJ2-3; size: few; DNA: TGTGCCAGCAGCTTGTCAGTGCATACGCAGTATTTT; CDR3: CASSLSVHTQYF
V: TRBV12-3/TRBV12-4; D: TRBD1; J: TRBJ2-1; size: few; DNA: TGTGTCAGTAGTTCCGGGACAGAGCACAATGAGCAGTTCTTC; CDR3: CVSSSGTEHNEQFF
V: TRBV6-5; D: NA; J: TRBJ2-5; size: NA; DNA: TGTGCCAGCAAAAATCCCGGGACCCAGTACTTC; CDR3: CASKNPGTQYF
V: TRBV20-1; D: TRBD2; J: TRBJ2-5; size: NA; DNA: TGCAGTACCTTGCCCCTAGCGGGAGGTGTAGAGACCCAGTACTTC; CDR3: CSTLPLAGGVETQYF
V: TRBV6-6; D: TRBD1; J: TRBJ1-4; size: once; DNA: TGTGCCAGCAATCGCGGGACCGGACAGGGAGGAGTAACTAATGAAAAACTGTTTTTT; CDR3: CASNRGTGQGGVTNEKLFF
V: TRBV11-2; D: TRBD2; J: TRBJ2-1; size: medium-sized; DNA: TGTGCCAGCAGCTTAACAGCGGTAGCGGGAGGTGGAGTCCCAGAGTTCTTC; CDR3: CASSLTAVAGGGVPEFF
V: TRBV11-2; D: TRBD2; J: TRBJ2-1; size: NA; DNA: TGTGCCAGCAGTTGGACTAGTGGGAGAGCCAGTGAGCAGTTCTTC; CDR3: CASSWTSGRASEQFF
V: TRBV12-3/TRBV12-4; D: NA; J: TRBJ1-5; size: NA; DNA: TGTGCCAGCAGCCTCAACTCGGGTCAGCCCCAGCATTTT; CDR3: CASSLNSGQPQHF
V: TRBV5-1; D: NA; J: TRBJ2-2; size: NA; DNA: TGCGCCAGCAGCCACGCTACGAATACCGGGGAGCTGTTTTTT; CDR3: CASSHATNTGELFF
V: TRBV24-1; D: NA; J: TRBJ2-2; size: few; DNA: TGTGCCACCTTCAGACCCACCACCGGGGAGCTGTTTTTT; CDR3: CATFRPTTGELFF
V: TRBV5-4; D: TRBD1; J: TRBJ1-1; size: few; DNA: TGTGCCAGCAGCCCACAGGGGATCACTGAAGCTTTCTTT; CDR3: CASSPQGITEAFF
V: TRBV11-1; D: NA; J: TRBJ2-1; size: NA; DNA: TGTGCCAGCGGCTTAGACGGAAACAATGATCAATTCTTC; CDR3: CASGLDGNNDQFF
V: TRBV20-1; D: TRBD2; J: TRBJ2-1; size: few; DNA: TGCAGTGCGCCTTTTACGTCAGCGGGAGTGCCTGAGCAGTTCTTC; CDR3: CSAPFTSAGVPEQFF
V: TRBV11-2; D: TRBD1; J: TRBJ1-6; size: NA; DNA: TGTGTCAGCAGTCCGACAGGGATCCGTTATTCACCCCTCCACTTT; CDR3: CVSSPTGIRYSPLHF
V: TRBV29-1; D: NA; J: TRBJ2-1; size: NA; DNA: TGCAGCACCCAACTTAGGGATGAGCAGTTCTTC; CDR3: CSTQLRDEQFF
V: TRBV11-2; D: TRBD2; J: TRBJ2-3; size: NA; DNA: TGTGCCAGCATCACGAGCGGGGGCATAGATACGCAGTATTTT; CDR3: CASITSGGIDTQYF
V: TRBV11-1; D: TRBD2; J: TRBJ2-1; size: once; DNA: TGTGCCAGCAGTTTGCTAGCGGATAGATACAATGAGCAGCTCTTC; CDR3: CASSLLADRYNEQLF
V: TRBV12-3/TRBV12-4; D: NA; J: TRBJ1-5; size: NA; DNA: TGTGCCAGCAGTTTAGCACAGGACGCCGCTTATAGCAATCAGCCCCAGCATTTT; CDR3: CASSLAQDAAYSNQPQHF
V: TRBV20-1; D: NA; J: TRBJ2-1; size: many; DNA: TGCAGTGCTAGCTGGAGGAATGAGCAGTTCTTC; CDR3: CSASWRNEQFF
V: TRBV11-2; D: NA; J: TRBJ2-6; size: NA; DNA: TGTGCCAGCAGCTTAAAGCATAGTTCCATCCTGACTTTC; CDR3: CASSLKHSSILTF
V: TRBV20-1; D: NA; J: TRBJ1-1; size: NA; DNA: NA; CDR3: CSATDVGGGNTEALF
V: TRBV6-1; D: NA; J: TRBJ1-2; size: NA; DNA: TGTGCCAGCAGTGTCGACAAGAGGCAGAGCTATGGCTACACCTTC; CDR3: CASSVDKRQSYGYTF
V: TRBV11-3; D: NA; J: TRBJ2-3; size: NA; DNA: TGTGTCAGCAGCTTAGGAGGGGGAGAAGGTACAGATACGCAGTATTTT; CDR3: CVSSLGGGEGTDTQYF
V: TRBV20-1; D: NA; J: TRBJ1-5; size: NA; DNA: TGCAATGCTAGAGAGCCTGGTAGTCGGGCACGCAATCAGCCCCAGCATTTT; CDR3: CNAREPGSRARNQPQHF
V: TRBV20-1; D: TRBD1; J: TRBJ1-4; size: many; DNA: TGCAGTGCTCTCACAGGGGGCTTTGAAAAACTGTTTTTT; CDR3: CSALTGGFEKLFF
V: TRBV6-6; D: TRBD1; J: TRBJ1-1; size: few; DNA: TGTGCCAGCAGTTGGGGACAGCAGAACACTGAAGCTTTCTTT; CDR3: CASSWGQQNTEAFF
V: TRBV6-2/TRBV6-3; D: NA; J: TRBJ2-7; size: NA; DNA: TGTGCCAGCAGTTACTTTGGGGGGCCCGAGCAGTACTTC; CDR3: CASSYFGGPEQYF
V: TRBV5-4; D: NA; J: TRBJ1-1; size: NA; DNA: TGTGCCAGCAGCCCCGAATGGGGGGGCGCATACACTGAAGCTTTCTTT; CDR3: CASSPEWGGAYTEAFF